This is a list of T cell receptor beta chains from one sample in a study of cytomegalovirus exposure and HLA in healthy donors. Sequencing was performed with immunoSEQ multiplex PCR; in TCRdb, only in-frame clones are kept and a portion is missing. The sample has about 140,000 clones; roughly 80% are singletons. The sample taken for sequencing was PBMCs. These receptor sequences come from a female donor in good health and CMV-seronegative. The CDR3 runs from the conserved cysteine through the conserved F or W. The D gene is left open where the match is weak. Expanded clones are given a class, and other clones once, few, many or no size at all.

size: NA; V: TRBV25-1; D: TRBD1; J: TRBJ1-5; CDR3: CASKMGQGAGGEPQHF; DNA: TGTGCCAGTAAAATGGGGCAGGGGGCAGGGGGAGAACCCCAGCATTTT
size: NA; V: TRBV6-5; D: TRBD2; J: TRBJ2-3; CDR3: CASSLAGGEADTQYF; DNA: TGTGCCAGCAGTTTAGCGGGAGGCGAGGCAGATACGCAGTATTTT
size: NA; V: TRBV5-8; D: NA; J: TRBJ1-2; CDR3: CASSLLGRSNYGYTF; DNA: TGTGCCAGCAGCTTGTTAGGCAGGTCTAACTATGGCTACACCTTC
size: NA; V: TRBV5-1; D: NA; J: TRBJ2-5; CDR3: CASSSLTGQETQYF; DNA: TGCGCCAGCAGCTCGTTGACAGGTCAAGAGACCCAGTACTTC
size: NA; V: TRBV6-6; D: NA; J: TRBJ1-5; CDR3: CASTIDRFQPQHF; DNA: TGTGCCAGCACCATCGACAGGTTTCAGCCCCAGCATTTT
size: once; V: TRBV10-2; D: TRBD2; J: TRBJ2-3; CDR3: CASTPLAGETTGDTQYF; DNA: TGCGCCAGCACCCCCCTAGCGGGAGAGACTACCGGAGATACGCAGTATTTT
size: NA; V: TRBV5-1; D: NA; J: TRBJ1-3; CDR3: CASSPQTGSSGNTIYF; DNA: TGCGCCAGCAGCCCTCAAACAGGTAGCTCTGGAAACACCATATATTTT
size: once; V: TRBV19; D: NA; J: TRBJ1-1; CDR3: CASTREESNTEAFF; DNA: TGTGCCAGTACCCGGGAAGAGAGTAACACTGAAGCTTTCTTT
size: NA; V: TRBV5-4; D: TRBD1; J: TRBJ2-5; CDR3: CASRFAGGFLETQYF; DNA: TGTGCCAGCAGGTTTGCAGGGGGCTTTTTAGAGACCCAGTACTTC
size: NA; V: TRBV7-2; D: TRBD1; J: TRBJ1-1; CDR3: CASSWTGTEAFF; DNA: TGTGCCAGCAGTTGGACAGGCACTGAAGCTTTCTTT
size: NA; V: TRBV6-5; D: NA; J: TRBJ1-5; CDR3: CASTGQLNQPQHF; DNA: TGTGCCAGCACCGGACAGCTAAATCAGCCCCAGCATTTT
size: NA; V: TRBV5-6; D: TRBD2; J: TRBJ2-1; CDR3: CASSFTLAGAGEQFF; DNA: TGTGCCAGCAGCTTTACACTAGCGGGAGCGGGAGAGCAGTTCTTC
size: NA; V: TRBV10-1; D: NA; J: TRBJ1-1; CDR3: CASSDGGNTEAFF; DNA: TGCGCCAGCAGTGACGGGGGGAACACTGAAGCTTTCTTT
size: NA; V: TRBV7-9; D: NA; J: TRBJ1-2; CDR3: CASSFQGNYGYTF; DNA: TGTGCCAGCAGCTTCCAGGGTAACTATGGCTACACCTTC
size: NA; V: TRBV29-1; D: TRBD1; J: TRBJ2-7; CDR3: CSVEDGTGSYEQYF; DNA: TGCAGCGTAGAGGACGGGACAGGATCCTACGAGCAGTACTTC
size: NA; V: TRBV10-3; D: TRBD2; J: TRBJ2-3; CDR3: CAISGTSGTYTDTQYF; DNA: TGTGCCATCAGCGGGACTAGCGGGACTTACACAGATACGCAGTATTTT
size: NA; V: TRBV5-1; D: NA; J: TRBJ2-5; CDR3: CASSLAFGDQETQYF; DNA: TGCGCCAGCAGCTTGGCCTTCGGGGACCAAGAGACCCAGTACTTC
size: NA; V: TRBV19; D: NA; J: TRBJ1-3; CDR3: CARVVEILGGRLAFAGNTIYF; DNA: TGTGCCAGAGTAGTAGAGATTCTCGGTGGCAGGCTGGCTTTCGCTGGAAACACCATATATTTT
size: NA; V: TRBV11-2; D: TRBD2; J: TRBJ2-1; CDR3: CASSLTRLAGVRRNEQFF; DNA: TGTGCCAGCAGCTTAACTCGACTAGCGGGTGTTAGAAGGAATGAGCAGTTCTTC
size: few; V: TRBV4-1; D: TRBD1; J: TRBJ2-3; CDR3: CASSQEGQGGPDTQYF; DNA: TGCGCCAGCAGCCAAGAGGGACAGGGAGGGCCAGATACGCAGTATTTT
size: once; V: TRBV18; D: NA; J: TRBJ1-1; CDR3: CASSTREEAFF; DNA: TGTGCCAGCTCCACTAGGGAGGAAGCTTTCTTT
size: NA; V: TRBV7-9; D: TRBD1; J: TRBJ1-1; CDR3: CASSDRDRVPFLAFF; DNA: TGTGCCAGCAGCGACCGGGACAGGGTCCCTTTTTTGGCTTTCTTT
size: NA; V: TRBV30; D: NA; J: TRBJ1-5; CDR3: CAWSQRRENQPQHF; DNA: TGTGCCTGGAGTCAGCGTCGGGAAAATCAGCCCCAGCATTTT
size: NA; V: TRBV18; D: NA; J: TRBJ2-5; CDR3: CASSPPSGANSQETQYF; DNA: TGTGCCAGCTCACCACCGTCAGGGGCGAACTCCCAAGAGACCCAGTACTTC
size: NA; V: TRBV6-5; D: NA; J: TRBJ2-1; CDR3: CASSYSKQNYNEQFF; DNA: TGTGCCAGCAGTTACTCGAAACAAAACTACAATGAGCAGTTCTTC
size: few; V: TRBV9; D: NA; J: TRBJ1-5; CDR3: CASSVATGGVEPQHF; DNA: TGTGCCAGCAGCGTAGCGACGGGGGGTGTTGAGCCCCAGCATTTT
size: NA; V: TRBV20-1; D: NA; J: TRBJ2-7; CDR3: CSARVQDEQYF; DNA: TGCAGTGCTAGAGTCCAGGACGAGCAGTACTTC
size: NA; V: TRBV7-3; D: NA; J: TRBJ2-1; CDR3: CASSLTGVSSYNEQFF; DNA: TGTGCCAGCAGCTTAACAGGGGTCAGCTCCTACAATGAGCAGTTCTTC
size: NA; V: TRBV6-5; D: NA; J: TRBJ1-4; CDR3: CASSLEGTANEKLFF; DNA: TGTGCCAGCAGTTTGGAGGGGACGGCTAATGAAAAACTGTTTTTT
size: NA; V: TRBV2; D: TRBD1; J: TRBJ2-5; CDR3: CASIKGGQGQETQYF; DNA: TGTGCCAGCATCAAAGGAGGACAGGGACAAGAGACCCAGTACTTC
size: NA; V: TRBV2; D: NA; J: TRBJ2-7; CDR3: CASSEGTSTTYEQYF; DNA: TGTGCCAGCAGTGAAGGGACTTCAACAACCTACGAGCAGTACTTC
size: NA; V: TRBV18; D: NA; J: TRBJ1-1; CDR3: CASSGRGRENTEAFF; DNA: TGTGCCAGCTCAGGGAGGGGCAGGGAGAACACTGAAGCTTTCTTT
size: few; V: TRBV4-1; D: NA; J: TRBJ2-7; CDR3: CASSPQGDHEQYF; DNA: TGCGCCAGCAGCCCCCAAGGAGACCACGAGCAGTACTTC
size: NA; V: TRBV27; D: TRBD2; J: TRBJ2-7; CDR3: CASSPKGLALSYEQYF; DNA: TGTGCCAGCAGTCCGAAGGGACTAGCGCTCTCCTACGAGCAGTACTTC